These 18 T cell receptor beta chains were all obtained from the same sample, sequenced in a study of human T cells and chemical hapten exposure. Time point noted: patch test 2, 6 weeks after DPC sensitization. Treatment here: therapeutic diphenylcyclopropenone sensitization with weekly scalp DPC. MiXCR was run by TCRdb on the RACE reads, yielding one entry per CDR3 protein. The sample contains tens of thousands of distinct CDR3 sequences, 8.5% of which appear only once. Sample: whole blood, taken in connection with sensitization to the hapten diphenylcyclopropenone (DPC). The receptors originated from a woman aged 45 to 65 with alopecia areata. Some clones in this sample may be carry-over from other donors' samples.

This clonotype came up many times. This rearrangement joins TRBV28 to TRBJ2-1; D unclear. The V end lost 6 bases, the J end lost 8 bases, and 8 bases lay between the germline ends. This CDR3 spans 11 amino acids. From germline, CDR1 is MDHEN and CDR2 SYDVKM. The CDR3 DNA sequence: TGTGCCAGCAGCCTGTATGATGAGCAGTTCTTC. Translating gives CASSLYDEQFF.

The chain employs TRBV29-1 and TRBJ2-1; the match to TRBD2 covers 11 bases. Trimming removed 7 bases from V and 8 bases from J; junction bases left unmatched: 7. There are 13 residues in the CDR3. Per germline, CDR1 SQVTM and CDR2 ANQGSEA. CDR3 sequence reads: CSEATSGMYEQFF. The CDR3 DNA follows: TGCAGCGAAGCGACTAGCGGGATGTATGAGCAGTTCTTC.

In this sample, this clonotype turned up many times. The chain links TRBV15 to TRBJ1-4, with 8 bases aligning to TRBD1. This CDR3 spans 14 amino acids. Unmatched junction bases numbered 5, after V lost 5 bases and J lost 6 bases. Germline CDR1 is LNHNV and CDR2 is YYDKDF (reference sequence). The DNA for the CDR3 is TGTGCCACCAGCGGGTACAGGGGGGATGAAAAACTGTTTTTT. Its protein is CATSGYRGDEKLFF.

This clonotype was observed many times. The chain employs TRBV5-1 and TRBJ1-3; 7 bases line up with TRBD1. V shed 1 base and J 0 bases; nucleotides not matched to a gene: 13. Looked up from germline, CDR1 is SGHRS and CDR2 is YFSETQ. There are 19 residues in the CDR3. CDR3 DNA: TGCGCCAGCAGCTTGAGATCAGGGACAGCCATGGTCTCTGGAAACACCATATATTTT. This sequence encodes CASSLRSGTAMVSGNTIYF.

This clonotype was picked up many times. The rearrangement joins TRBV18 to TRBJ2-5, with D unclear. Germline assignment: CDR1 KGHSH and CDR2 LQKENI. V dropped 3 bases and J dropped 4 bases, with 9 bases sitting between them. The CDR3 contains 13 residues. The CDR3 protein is CASSPSARETQYF. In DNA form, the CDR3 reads TGTGCCAGCTCACCGTCCGCTAGAGAGACCCAGTACTTC.

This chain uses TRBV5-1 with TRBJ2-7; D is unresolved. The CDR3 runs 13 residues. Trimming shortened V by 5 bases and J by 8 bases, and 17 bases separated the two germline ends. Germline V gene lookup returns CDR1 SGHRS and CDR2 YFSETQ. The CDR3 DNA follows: TGCGCCAGCAGGGAAGACGGCCCCACCAAGCAGTACTTC. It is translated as CASREDGPTKQYF.

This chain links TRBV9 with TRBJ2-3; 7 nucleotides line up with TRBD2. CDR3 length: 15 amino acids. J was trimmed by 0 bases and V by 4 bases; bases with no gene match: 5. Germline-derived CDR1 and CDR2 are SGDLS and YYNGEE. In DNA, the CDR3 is TGTGCCAGCAGCTCCCTAGCGGCTAGCACAGATACGCAGTATTTT. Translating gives CASSSLAASTDTQYF. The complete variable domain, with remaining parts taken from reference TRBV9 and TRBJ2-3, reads DSGVTQTPKHLITATGQRVTLRCSPRSGDLSVYWYQQSLDQGLQFLIQYYNGEERAKGNILERFSAQQFPDLHSELNLSSLELGDSALYFCASSSLAASTDTQYFGPGTRLTVL.

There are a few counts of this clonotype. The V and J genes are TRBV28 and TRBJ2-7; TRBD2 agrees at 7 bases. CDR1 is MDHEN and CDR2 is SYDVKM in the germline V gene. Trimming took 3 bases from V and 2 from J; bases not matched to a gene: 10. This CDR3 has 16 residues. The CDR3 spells CASSLTSSSTPYEQYF. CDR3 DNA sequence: TGTGCCAGCAGTTTGACTAGCTCCTCAACTCCCTACGAGCAGTACTTC.

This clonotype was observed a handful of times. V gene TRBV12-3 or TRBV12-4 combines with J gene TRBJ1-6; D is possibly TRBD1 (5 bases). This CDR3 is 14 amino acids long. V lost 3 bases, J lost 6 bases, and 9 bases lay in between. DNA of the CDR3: TGTGCCAGCAGTTTGGGGACTCTTAATTCACCCCTCCACTTT. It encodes CASSLGTLNSPLHF.

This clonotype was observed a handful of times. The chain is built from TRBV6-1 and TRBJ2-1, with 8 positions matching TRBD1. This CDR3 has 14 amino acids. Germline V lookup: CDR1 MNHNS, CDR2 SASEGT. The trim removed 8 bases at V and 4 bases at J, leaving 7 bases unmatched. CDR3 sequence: CASVRDRLYNEQFF. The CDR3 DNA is TGTGCCAGCGTTCGGGACAGGCTATACAATGAGCAGTTCTTC.

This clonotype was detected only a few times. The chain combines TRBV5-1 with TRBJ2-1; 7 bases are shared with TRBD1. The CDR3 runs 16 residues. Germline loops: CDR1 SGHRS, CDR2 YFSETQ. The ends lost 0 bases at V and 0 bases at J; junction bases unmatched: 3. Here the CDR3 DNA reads TGCGCCAGCAGCTTGGGGACAGGCGTCTCCTACAATGAGCAGTTCTTC. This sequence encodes CASSLGTGVSYNEQFF.

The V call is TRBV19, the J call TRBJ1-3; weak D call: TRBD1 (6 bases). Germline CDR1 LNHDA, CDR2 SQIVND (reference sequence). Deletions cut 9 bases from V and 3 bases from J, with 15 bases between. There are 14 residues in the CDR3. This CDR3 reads CASGEGGIGNTIYF. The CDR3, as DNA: TGTGCCAGCGGAGAGGGGGGTATTGGAAACACCATATATTTT.

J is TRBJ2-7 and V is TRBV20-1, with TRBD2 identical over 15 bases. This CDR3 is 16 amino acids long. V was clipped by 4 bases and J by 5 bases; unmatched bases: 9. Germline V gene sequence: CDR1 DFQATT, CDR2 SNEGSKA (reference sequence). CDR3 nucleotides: TGCAGTGCTATAGGGACTAGCGGGGGGATAAGGAACGAGCAGTACTTC. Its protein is CSAIGTSGGIRNEQYF.

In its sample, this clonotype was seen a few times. CDR3 residues: CASSPTYENYGYTF. In DNA, the CDR3 is TGTGCCAGCAGCCCCACCTATGAGAACTATGGCTACACCTTC. J is TRBJ1-2 and V is TRBV7-9; no firm D call. CDR3 length: 14 amino acids. The V end lost 5 bases, the J end lost 2 bases, and 12 bases lay between the germline ends. Germline V gives CDR1 SEHNR, CDR2 FQNEAQ (reference sequence).

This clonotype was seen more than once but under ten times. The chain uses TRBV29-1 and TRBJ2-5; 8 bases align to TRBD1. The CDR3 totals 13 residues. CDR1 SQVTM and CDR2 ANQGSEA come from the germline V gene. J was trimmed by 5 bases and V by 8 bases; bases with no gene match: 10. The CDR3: CSLTGVRQETQYF. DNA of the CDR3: TGCAGCTTGACAGGGGTTCGGCAGGAGACCCAGTACTTC. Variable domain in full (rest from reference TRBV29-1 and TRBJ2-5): SAVISQKPSRDICQRGTSLTIQCQVDSQVTMMFWYRQQPGQSLTLIATANQGSEATYESGFVIDKFPISRPNLTFSTLTVSNMSPEDSSIYLCSLTGVRQETQYFGPGTRLLVL.

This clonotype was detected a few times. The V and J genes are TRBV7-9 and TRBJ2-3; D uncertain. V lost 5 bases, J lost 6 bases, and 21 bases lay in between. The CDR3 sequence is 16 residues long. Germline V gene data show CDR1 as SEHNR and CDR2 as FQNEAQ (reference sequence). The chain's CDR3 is CASSPLNLLIGDTQYF. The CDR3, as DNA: TGTGCCAGCAGCCCCTTAAATCTATTGATAGGGGATACGCAGTATTTT.

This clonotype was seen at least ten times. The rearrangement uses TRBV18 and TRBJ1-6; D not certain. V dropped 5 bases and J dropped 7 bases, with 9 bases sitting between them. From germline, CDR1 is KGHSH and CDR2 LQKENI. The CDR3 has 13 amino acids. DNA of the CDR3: TGTGCCAGCTCATCGAAGGCAAATTCACCCCTCCACTTT. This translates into CASSSKANSPLHF. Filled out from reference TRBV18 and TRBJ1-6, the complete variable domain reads NAGVMQNPRHLVRRRGQEARLRCSPMKGHSHVYWYRQLPEEGLKFMVYLQKENIIDESGMPKERFSAEFPKEGPSILRIQQVVRGDSAAYFCASSSKANSPLHFGNGTRLTVT.

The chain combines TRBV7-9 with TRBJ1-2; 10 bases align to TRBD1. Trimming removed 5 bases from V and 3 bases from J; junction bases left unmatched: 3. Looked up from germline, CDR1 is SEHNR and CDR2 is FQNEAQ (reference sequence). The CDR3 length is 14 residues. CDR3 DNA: TGTGCCAGCAGCGTTGACAGGGGGCACTATGGCTACACCTTC. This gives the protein CASSVDRGHYGYTF.